A few counts support the clone carrying this T cell receptor beta chain. As yet, its antigen is unknown. TCRdb's table, derived via immunoSEQ multiplex PCR, lists solely in-frame clones and lacks some. The sample contains 150,000 to 200,000 clones, 70% to 90% of which appear only once. The sample originates from a study of T cell responses to AZD1222 COVID-19 vaccine. Notes on the study in general: It was only after the peak T cell response that any repertoires were sampled. Among vaccine-associated CD4 TCRs, coverage spanned spike, with dominance at 160-218 and 743-854. Unmutated variant regions reportedly attract nearly half of all spike-specific TCRs.

Germline V gene data show CDR1 as LNHDA and CDR2 as SQIVND (reference sequence). The CDR3 is 13 amino acids. V was clipped by 3 bases and J by 7 bases, with 10 bases between them. This TCR was recovered from an adult in good health. This sample comprised peripheral blood, obtained on day 0 of AZD1222 vaccination. The V gene is TRBV19, the J gene TRBJ1-5; possibly TRBD1 for D (6 bases). The CDR3 region is CASSIRGSQPQHF. CDR3 bases: TGTGCCAGTAGTATTAGGGGGTCGCAGCCCCAGCATTTT.